This T cell receptor (beta chain) was recovered during a study of T cell responses to AZD1222 COVID-19 vaccine. Study-level background: Second-dose groups at about 4 or about 12 weeks were pooled. Regarding the study as a whole: Baseline serology detected seropositivity in only 6 or 7 AZD1222 recipients. Reports indicate that nearly half of spike-specific TCRs are directed at unmutated variant regions. Two doses of AZD1222 preceded a rise in Spike-specific TCR breadth and depth.

Method: immunoSEQ multiplex PCR; TCRdb's copy keeps in-frame clones and lacks some. In the table there are roughly 100,000 clones, around nine tenths of which are singletons. CDR3 size: 17 residues. V shed 4 bases and J shed 2 bases, with 21 bases lying between them. Germline CDR1 SGDLS, CDR2 YYNGEE. As to this clone: Its antigen is unidentified.

The V gene is TRBV9, the J gene TRBJ1-2; the D is unclear. The sequence came from an adult in good health. Sequenced material: peripheral blood, taken on day 0 of AZD1222 vaccination. The CDR3 sequence is CASSQGVYLDGNYGYTF. The CDR3 bases are TGTGCCAGCAGCCAAGGAGTGTACTTGGACGGGAACTATGGCTACACCTTC. Full variable domain (outside the CDR3, taken from reference TRBV9 and TRBJ1-2): DSGVTQTPKHLITATGQRVTLRCSPRSGDLSVYWYQQSLDQGLQFLIQYYNGEERAKGNILERFSAQQFPDLHSELNLSSLELGDSALYFCASSQGVYLDGNYGYTFGSGTRLTVV.